These 27 T cell receptor beta chains came from one sample sequenced in a study of T cell responses to AZD1222 COVID-19 vaccine. Assay: immunoSEQ multiplex PCR; the TCRdb copy retains only in-frame clones and omits some. The sample shows around 84,000 clones, approximately 83% of them seen only once. Sequencing was performed on peripheral blood, taken 28 days after the second AZD1222 dose. The receptors originated from an adult who received the AZD1222 COVID-19 vaccine.

This chain links TRBV10-3 with TRBJ1-5; D is unresolved. Trimming took off 8 bases at V and 4 bases at J, with 21 bases between the two ends. Germline CDR1 is ENHRY and CDR2 is SYGVKD. The CDR3 is 16 amino acids. CDR3 region: CAIGEHPFRGNQPQHF. CDR3 nucleotides: TGTGCCATCGGGGAGCATCCGTTCAGAGGGAATCAGCCCCAGCATTTT.

This clone was seen only a few times. The rearrangement uses TRBV5-4 and TRBJ2-7, with 7 bases fitting TRBD1. This CDR3 contains 14 residues. V dropped 4 bases and J dropped 1; count of bases not matched to a gene: 5. Germline assignment: CDR1 SGHNT and CDR2 YYREEE (reference sequence). The CDR3 here is CASSLMGQSYEQYF. The CDR3 DNA sequence: TGTGCCAGCAGCCTTATGGGACAGTCCTACGAGCAGTACTTC.

V usage is TRBV12-3 or TRBV12-4 and J usage is TRBJ2-5; D is undetermined. The CDR3 length is 11 residues. The ends were cut back, 3 bases at V and 5 bases at J, with 4 bases in the middle. The CDR3 region has the DNA TGTGCCAGCAGTTTTAGCGAGACCCAGTACTTC. It yields the protein CASSFSETQYF.

This chain uses TRBV18 with TRBJ2-7; D gene uncertain. The CDR3 has 12 residues. V was cut by 1 base and J by 3 bases, with 4 bases left in between. Germline CDR1 and CDR2: KGHSH and LQKENI. This chain's CDR3 is CASSPQDYEQYF. The DNA of the CDR3 is TGTGCCAGCTCACCACAGGACTACGAGCAGTACTTC.

CDR3 DNA sequence: TGTGCCAGCACCCATCAGGGAGGGAGTTGGAACACCATATATTTT. Translating gives CASTHQGGSWNTIYF. V and J are TRBV28 and TRBJ1-3; tentative D call: TRBD1 (5 bases). V lost 7 bases and J lost 7, with 20 bases in between. The V gene's germline CDR1 is MDHEN and CDR2 SYDVKM. The CDR3 contains 15 residues.

This clone was counted once. This chain joins TRBV3-1 (or the pseudogene TRBV3-2) and TRBJ1-5; 8 bases map to TRBD1. Germline CDR1 is LGHDT and CDR2 is YNNKEL (reference sequence). The CDR3 is 17 amino acids. The J segment lost 6 bases and the V segment lost 2 bases, leaving 12 bases of the junction unmatched. CDR3 sequence reads: CASSQRQLDREGQPQHF. The CDR3 DNA is TGTGCCAGCAGCCAACGCCAGCTGGACAGGGAAGGTCAGCCCCAGCATTTT.

The chain carries TRBV28 and TRBJ1-1; D gene unclear. The CDR3 covers 12 residues. Between the trimmed V and J ends, which lost 2 bases and 4 bases, there was a span of 5 bases. The germline V gene encodes CDR1 MDHEN and CDR2 SYDVKM. In nucleotides, the CDR3 is TGTGCCAGCAGTTTAGGGTTCACTGAAGCTTTCTTT. Translating it yields CASSLGFTEAFF.

This chain connects TRBV18 to TRBJ1-4; 7 bases are shared with TRBD1. With V trimmed by 4 bases and J by 6 bases, 8 bases remained unmatched. CDR3 length: 15 residues. CDR1 is KGHSH and CDR2 is LQKENI in the germline V gene. CDR3 sequence: CASSRTGTDYEKLFF. In DNA form, the CDR3 reads TGTGCCAGCTCACGTACCGGGACAGATTATGAAAAACTGTTTTTT.

This chain connects TRBV6-4 to TRBJ1-1; D unclear. V was pared by 7 bases and J by 1 base, with 10 bases between. Germline CDR1 and CDR2: MRHNA and SNTAGT. CDR3 length: 13 amino acids. Here the CDR3 DNA reads TGTGCCAGCACTACGAACAAGAACACTGAAGCTTTCTTT. Protein: CASTTNKNTEAFF.

The chain carries TRBV19 and TRBJ2-1; no clear D gene. The CDR3 covers 13 residues. Looked up from germline, CDR1 is LNHDA and CDR2 is SQIVND (reference sequence). V gave up 6 bases and J gave up 5 bases, with 11 bases separating them. The CDR3 protein is CASSDNFHNEQFF. CDR3 nucleotides: TGTGCCAGTAGCGACAATTTCCACAATGAGCAGTTCTTC.

This clone appeared once. The chain has TRBV30 and TRBJ1-3; 9 bases match TRBD1. Trimming removed 5 bases from V and 0 bases from J; junction bases left unmatched: 23. CDR1 and CDR2 from the germline V gene are GTSNPN and SVGIG (reference sequence). The CDR3 totals 21 residues. The CDR3 DNA follows: TGTGCCTGGTGCCGTACCTTGGCGACAGGGGGGTACTCCCTCTCTGGAAACACCATATATTTT. It codes for CAWCRTLATGGYSLSGNTIYF.

V gene TRBV7-3 combines with J gene TRBJ1-3; no clear D gene. Trimming removed 4 bases from V and 5 bases from J, with 6 bases in between. Germline CDR1 reads SGHTA; CDR2 reads FQGTGA. The CDR3 consists of 12 residues. CDR3 protein: CASSYDRNTIYF. CDR3 DNA sequence: TGTGCCAGCAGCTACGACCGAAACACCATATATTTT.

The V gene is TRBV7-9, the J gene TRBJ2-1; a weak D match, TRBD2 (6 bases). The length of the CDR3 is 17 residues. Germline V gives CDR1 SEHNR, CDR2 FQNEAQ (reference sequence). V was pared by 5 bases and J by 0 bases, with 17 bases between. Written as DNA, the CDR3 is TGTGCCAGCAGCCGGCAGGGCGGGGCGAGCTCCTACAATGAGCAGTTCTTC. It encodes CASSRQGGASSYNEQFF.

This clone has just one count. The chain has TRBV5-5 and TRBJ2-7; 9 nucleotides match TRBD1. CDR3 length: 15 residues. The ends lost 5 bases at V and 9 bases at J; junction bases unmatched: 15. CDR1 SGHKS and CDR2 YYEKEE come from the germline V gene (reference sequence). This CDR3 reads CASRPETGTGSSQYF. The CDR3 bases are TGTGCCAGCAGACCGGAAACCGGGACAGGGAGCTCGCAGTACTTC.

Here the CDR3 reads CASSATGEQFF. CDR3 coding DNA: TGTGCCAGCAGCGCGACAGGAGAGCAGTTCTTC. The chain has TRBV9 and TRBJ2-1, with D tentatively TRBD1 (6 bases). CDR3 length equals 11 residues. Trimming took off 3 bases at V and 10 bases at J, with 8 bases between the two ends. Germline V gene sequence: CDR1 SGDLS, CDR2 YYNGEE.

This chain uses TRBV6-1 with TRBJ2-3; D is perhaps TRBD1 (5 bases). Looked up from germline, CDR1 is MNHNS and CDR2 is SASEGT. V was pared by 1 base and J by 3 bases, with 11 bases between. This CDR3 contains 15 residues. The CDR3, as DNA: TGTGCCAGCAGTGAAGATGGGGCCTCAACAGATACGCAGTATTTT. This sequence encodes CASSEDGASTDTQYF.

This clone was seen only a few times. V gene TRBV5-1 combines with J gene TRBJ1-4; D may be TRBD1 (5 bases). The germline gives CDR1 SGHRS, CDR2 YFSETQ. V was pared by 0 bases and J by 5 bases, with 8 bases between. The CDR3 spans 14 residues. The CDR3 spells CASSLGGINEKLFF. CDR3 nucleotide sequence: TGCGCCAGCAGCTTGGGGGGGATCAATGAAAAACTGTTTTTT.

J is TRBJ2-7 and V is TRBV5-1; 9 bases agree with TRBD1. CDR3 length equals 14 residues. V trimming: 4 bases; J trimming: 7 bases; junction bases outside the gene matches: 9. CDR1 and CDR2 from the germline V gene are SGHRS and YFSETQ. The DNA of the CDR3 is TGCGCCAGCAGCCCCGGACAGGGGCTCGAGGAGCAGTACTTC. This encodes CASSPGQGLEEQYF.

This clone appeared a single time. The V gene is TRBV12-3 or TRBV12-4, the J gene TRBJ2-5; D may be TRBD1 or TRBD2 (5 bases each). Deletions cut 6 bases from V and 0 bases from J, with 8 bases between. The CDR3 spans 13 residues. The chain's CDR3 is CASRGTNQETQYF. As DNA, the CDR3 is TGTGCCAGCAGAGGGACGAACCAAGAGACCCAGTACTTC.

The chain couples TRBV5-6 to TRBJ2-1; D uncertain. Germline V gives CDR1 SGHDT, CDR2 YYEEEE. CDR3 length: 15 amino acids. The V end lost 1 base, the J end lost 1 base, and 9 bases lay between the germline ends. The CDR3 nucleotides are TGTGCCAGCAGCTTGTCGGCAGCTTCCTACAATGAGCAGTTCTTC. Residues: CASSLSAASYNEQFF.

This chain connects TRBV6-5 to TRBJ1-1, with D uncertain. The V gene's germline CDR1 is MNHEY and CDR2 SVGAGI. Trimming removed 7 bases at V and 1 base at J, with 7 bases between. This CDR3 contains 12 residues. CDR3 residues: CASNLQNTEAFF. The CDR3, as DNA: TGTGCCAGCAATCTACAGAACACTGAAGCTTTCTTT.

The chain joins TRBV9 to TRBJ1-4, with D tentatively TRBD1 (5 bases). The CDR3 has 15 residues. The germline V gene has CDR1 SGDLS and CDR2 YYNGEE. Trimming took off 3 bases at V and 4 bases at J, with 13 bases between the two ends. This CDR3 is CASSAQGTLNEKLFF. CDR3 sequence (DNA): TGTGCCAGCAGCGCTCAGGGTACCCTTAATGAAAAACTGTTTTTT.

The chain recombines TRBV4-1 with TRBJ1-5, with D uncertain. CDR3 size: 14 residues. V lost 4 bases, J lost 5 bases, and 12 bases lay in between. Germline CDR1 is MGHRA and CDR2 is YSYEKL. The CDR3 DNA follows: TGCGCCAGCAGCCCCTTCAGTGGGGATCAGCCCCAGCATTTT. It is translated as CASSPFSGDQPQHF.

The chain links TRBV19 to TRBJ1-5, with 7 bases aligning to TRBD1. The V gene end was trimmed by 7 bases and the J gene end by 0 bases; junction bases not matched to a gene: 3. CDR1 is LNHDA and CDR2 is SQIVND in the germline V gene (reference sequence). CDR3 length: 14 amino acids. Here the CDR3 reads CASTGTVSNQPQHF. The CDR3 region has the DNA TGTGCCAGTACTGGGACAGTTAGCAATCAGCCCCAGCATTTT.

The gene calls are TRBV10-3 and TRBJ2-3; 7 bases agree with TRBD2. The CDR3 extends over 14 amino acids. V lost 4 bases to trimming and J lost 5 bases; unmatched junction nucleotides: 6. Germline-derived CDR1 and CDR2 are ENHRY and SYGVKD. The CDR3 DNA reads as TGTGCCATCAGTGTCAACGGGGGGAAAGATACGCAGTATTTT. Encoded protein: CAISVNGGKDTQYF.

The DNA for the CDR3 is TGTGCCAGCAGCTTAGATTGGGGCACAGATACGCAGTATTTT. Amino acid sequence: CASSLDWGTDTQYF. The rearrangement joins TRBV11-2 to TRBJ2-3; D call uncertain. Germline values: CDR1 SGHAT, CDR2 FQNNGV. The CDR3 has 14 residues. V lost 0 bases, J lost 1 base, and 5 bases lay in between.

This rearrangement joins TRBV5-8 to TRBJ1-2, with D maybe TRBD1 (5 bases). The V gene's germline CDR1 is SGHTS and CDR2 YDEGEE. The CDR3 loop spans 15 amino acids. The germline V and J ends were trimmed by 1 base and 3 bases, with 13 bases remaining between them. The CDR3 region is CASSLIRGADYGYTF. CDR3 DNA: TGTGCCAGCAGCTTGATACGGGGCGCTGACTATGGCTACACCTTC.